This T cell receptor (beta chain) was retrieved from a study of blood T cell repertoires in COVID-19. Across the study: Acute-phase and convalescent COVID-19 samples originated in the United States, Italy and Spain. PBMCs, B-cell-depleted T cells, or T cells provided the cDNA or gDNA that made up the material.

The Seattle patients joined while their infection was active and were tracked longitudinally afterward. The authors' processing: It was from reference gene primer amplification that nucleated cell counts were estimated. The repertoire was sequenced with immunoSEQ multiplex PCR; TCRdb's copy has only in-frame clones and lacks some. The DNA gave D and trimming, while V, J and clone size come from that table. Among fewer than 400,000 clones listed, roughly 90% were seen once. The sequence was collected from a woman younger than 45 with COVID-19, enrolled during active disease. The sample consisted of peripheral blood.

The CDR3 region is CASSSLGGSTTEAFF. The CDR3 DNA sequence: TGTGCCAGCAGTTCGCTGGGGGGATCGACCACTGAAGCTTTCTTT. The chain uses TRBV28 and TRBJ1-1, with D possibly being TRBD1 (5 bases). Trimming pared 4 bases from V and 4 bases from J, leaving 16 bases between. The germline CDR1 and CDR2 sequences are MDHEN and SYDVKM. The CDR3 spans 15 residues.